These 26 T cell receptor beta chains were all obtained from the same sample, sequenced in a study of T cells in Graves' hyperthyroidism and ophthalmopathy. TCR beta CDR3 sequences were amplified from RNA transcripts. With the HTBI primer set, the TCR CDR3 went through a first round of RT-PCR. Via MiXCR, TCRdb re-called the multiplex PCR reads, giving one row per CDR3 protein. The sample yields over 700,000 distinct CDR3 sequences, roughly a third seen once. Specimen: blood. These TCRs come from a woman between 40 and 50 years old with Graves' hyperthyroidism.

The chain joins TRBV6-5 to TRBJ2-7; D may be TRBD1 or TRBD2 (5 bases each). The CDR3 has 14 amino acids. Germline CDR1 MNHEY, CDR2 SVGAGI. Trimming pared 5 bases from V and 3 bases from J, leaving 14 bases between. The DNA of the CDR3 is TGTGCCAGCAGTGCGCTGGGACGGGGCTACGAGCAGTACTTC. Residues: CASSALGRGYEQYF.

There are many counts of this clonotype. The chain is built from TRBV6-5 and TRBJ1-2, with unresolved D. The CDR3 contains 12 residues. V lost 5 bases and J lost 2, with 6 bases in between. The germline V gene has CDR1 MNHEY and CDR2 SVGAGI. CDR3 in amino acids: CASSPQNYGYTF. The DNA for the CDR3 is TGTGCCAGCAGTCCCCAGAACTATGGCTACACCTTC.

The chain joins TRBV20-1 to TRBJ1-3; D possibly corresponds to TRBD1 (5 bases). CDR3 size: 15 residues. Germline values: CDR1 DFQATT, CDR2 SNEGSKA (reference sequence). Trimming cost V 6 bases and J 0 bases, with 15 bases left between them. The CDR3 here is CSARQGSSSGNTIYF. The CDR3 DNA sequence: TGCAGTGCCCGCCAGGGCTCGAGCTCTGGAAACACCATATATTTT.

This sequence joins TRBV7-9 and TRBJ1-1; D may be TRBD1 (6 bases). Germline CDR1 reads SEHNR; CDR2 reads FQNEAQ (reference sequence). V lost 5 bases to trimming and J lost 0 bases, with 13 bases between them. CDR3 length: 15 residues. Here the CDR3 DNA reads TGTGCCAGCAGCCCACCCGGACAGTTGAACACTGAAGCTTTCTTT. Its translation is CASSPPGQLNTEAFF.

This clonotype was observed a handful of times. The J gene is TRBJ2-2, the V gene TRBV7-6; 9 nucleotides match TRBD1. Germline trimming cut 1 base from V and 5 bases from J; bases unmatched to any gene: 8. The length of the CDR3 is 17 residues. CDR1 and CDR2 (germline): SGHVS, FNYEAQ. CDR3 region: CASSLGGWTGVTGELFF. CDR3 nucleotide sequence: TGTGCCAGCAGCTTAGGCGGTTGGACAGGGGTGACCGGGGAGCTGTTTTTT.

The chain uses TRBV7-9 and TRBJ1-1; D remains unclear. In germline, CDR1 is SEHNR, CDR2 FQNEAQ (reference sequence). V was cut by 3 bases and J by 6 bases, with 14 bases left in between. This CDR3 is built from 14 residues. The CDR3 loop reads CASSLGGSAAEAFF. The CDR3 nucleotides are TGTGCCAGCAGCTTGGGAGGATCGGCGGCTGAAGCTTTCTTT.

This clonotype was seen more than once but under ten times. The chain is built from TRBV7-2 and TRBJ1-5; no definite D call. The V end lost 6 bases, the J end lost 0 bases, and 15 bases lay between the germline ends. This CDR3 contains 16 residues. From germline, CDR1 is SGHTA and CDR2 FQGNSA. Here the CDR3 DNA reads TGTGCCAGCAGTTTGCGCCTGAGTGGTAGCAATCAGCCCCAGCATTTT. This translates into CASSLRLSGSNQPQHF. Variable domain in full (rest from reference TRBV7-2 and TRBJ1-5): GAGVSQSPSNKVTEKGKDVELRCDPISGHTALYWYRQSLGQGLEFLIYFQGNSAPDKSGLPSDRFSAERTGGSVSTLTIQRTQQEDSAVYLCASSLRLSGSNQPQHFGDGTRLSIL.

There are many counts of this clonotype. The chain has TRBV7-2 and TRBJ2-5, with D unclear. Trimming left V 0 bases short and J 0 bases short, with 2 bases between. Germline V gene data show CDR1 as SGHTA and CDR2 as FQGNSA. The CDR3 runs to 13 residues. The CDR3 loop is CASSLADQETQYF. The CDR3 nucleotides are TGTGCCAGCAGCTTAGCCGACCAAGAGACCCAGTACTTC.

In its sample, this clonotype was seen many times. The CDR3 bases are TGTGCCACCAGCAGAGAAAGTAGGACCGACGAGCAGTACTTC. This gives the protein CATSRESRTDEQYF. The chain is built from TRBV15 and TRBJ2-7, with D hard to call. Looked up from germline, CDR1 is LNHNV and CDR2 is YYDKDF (reference sequence). Trimming shortened V by 0 bases and J by 5 bases, and 11 bases separated the two germline ends. The CDR3 contains 14 residues.

A note on this clonotype: A much larger clone differs by one base, so this may be a read error. As DNA, the CDR3 is TGTGCCAGCAGCGTAGGAGTCGAGGGCAGTGCCTCACCCCTCCACTTT. It encodes CASSVGVEGSASPLHF. The V gene is TRBV9, the J gene TRBJ1-6; D remains unclear. Trimming left V 0 bases short and J 10 bases short, with 17 bases between. The CDR3 is 16 residues long. The germline V gene encodes CDR1 SGDLS and CDR2 YYNGEE.

The chain recombines TRBV20-1 with TRBJ1-1; D not resolved. The ends were cut back, 4 bases at V and 5 bases at J, with 11 bases in the middle. Germline values: CDR1 DFQATT, CDR2 SNEGSKA (reference sequence). The CDR3 length is 12 residues. CDR3 loop: CSAMDPGTEAFF. CDR3 DNA: TGCAGTGCTATGGACCCAGGAACTGAAGCTTTCTTT.

The chain couples TRBV12-3 or TRBV12-4 to TRBJ1-2, with D perhaps TRBD1 (6 bases). Trimming removed 6 bases from V and 0 bases from J, with 11 bases in between. The CDR3 spans 14 residues. CDR3 nucleotide sequence: TGTGCCAGCAGCACCACAGGGTCTAACTATGGCTACACCTTC. Amino acid sequence: CASSTTGSNYGYTF.

As regards this clonotype: One junction end does not reproduce the germline sequence, and a read error may be involved. The chain recombines TRBV5-6 with TRBJ1-2; 11 bases align to TRBD1. CDR1 SGHDT and CDR2 YYEEEE come from the germline V gene. The CDR3 runs to 14 residues. The CDR3 DNA follows: TGTGCCGGCAGCTCACAAGGGACAGGGGGAGGCTACACCTTC. Translating it yields CAGSSQGTGGGYTF.

On this clonotype: A read error may account for a junction end that differs from germline. This sequence joins TRBV7-2 and TRBJ2-7; TRBD2 agrees at 9 bases. The CDR3 loop spans 17 amino acids. Per germline, CDR1 SGHTA and CDR2 FQGNSA. The CDR3 DNA reads as TGCGCCAGCAGCCCGGGGGCCGGGACTAGCTTTCCCTACGAGCAGTACTTC. Translating it yields CASSPGAGTSFPYEQYF. The full variable domain, completed using reference TRBV7-2 and TRBJ2-7, is GAGVSQSPSNKVTEKGKDVELRCDPISGHTALYWYRQSLGQGLEFLIYFQGNSAPDKSGLPSDRFSAERTGGSVSTLTIQRTQQEDSAVYLCASSPGAGTSFPYEQYFGPGTRLTVT.

The chain uses TRBV6-5 and TRBJ1-2; no clear D. The V and J ends lost 5 bases and 8 bases respectively, with 12 bases between them. CDR3 length equals 12 residues. Germline loops: CDR1 MNHEY, CDR2 SVGAGI. The CDR3 coding sequence is TGTGCCAGCAGTGAATACAGCCGCGGCTACACCTTC. It specifies CASSEYSRGYTF.

Worth noting for this clonotype: Given a much more abundant clone one base away, this may be a read error. The chain carries TRBV29-1 and TRBJ2-7, with 10 bases fitting TRBD1. With 7 bases clipped from V and 6 bases from J, the junction kept 3 bases outside the gene matches. Germline V CDR1 and CDR2: SQVTM, ANQGSEA. This CDR3 region has 11 residues. The CDR3 protein is CSGGQGPEQYF. The CDR3, as DNA: TGCAGCGGGGGACAGGGGCCCGAGCAGTACTTC.

The V gene is TRBV5-1, the J gene TRBJ2-3, with 9 bases aligning to TRBD2. Germline loops: CDR1 SGHRS, CDR2 YFSETQ. The CDR3 is 16 amino acids. V trimming: 4 bases; J trimming: 0 bases; junction bases outside the gene matches: 6. CDR3 DNA: TGCGCCAGCAGCACGGGACTAGCAGTTAGCACAGATACGCAGTATTTT. Its translation: CASSTGLAVSTDTQYF.

Written as DNA, the CDR3 is TGTGCCAGCAAAGACCTACCGGACTACAATGAGCAGTTCTTC. Amino acid sequence: CASKDLPDYNEQFF. This chain connects TRBV6-1 to TRBJ2-7; D gene ambiguous. The J call may be wrong; the DNA end is better matched by TRBJ2-1. Germline-derived CDR1 and CDR2 are MNHNS and SASEGT. The CDR3 totals 14 residues.

This chain's CDR3 is CASMEAAGQGNQPQHF. DNA for the CDR3: TGTGCCAGCATGGAGGCGGCGGGGCAGGGCAATCAGCCCCAGCATTTT. The V call is TRBV28, the J call TRBJ1-5; D is perhaps TRBD1 (5 bases). V shed 7 bases and J shed 2 bases, with 18 bases lying between them. CDR1 is MDHEN and CDR2 is SYDVKM in the germline V gene. The CDR3 contains 16 residues. Full variable domain (missing parts from reference TRBV28 and TRBJ1-5): DVKVTQSSRYLVKRTGEKVFLECVQDMDHENMFWYRQDPGLGLRLIYFSYDVKMKEKGDIPEGYSVSREKKERFSLILESASTNQTSMYLCASMEAAGQGNQPQHFGDGTRLSIL.

This clonotype was detected only a few times. The chain has TRBV29-1 and TRBJ2-6; TRBD1 matches 9 bases. This CDR3 has 16 amino acids. Germline V CDR1 and CDR2: SQVTM, ANQGSEA. J gave up 0 bases and V 5 bases, and 5 bases lay outside the gene matches. The CDR3 sequence: CSVPGTGSSGANVLTF. The CDR3 DNA reads as TGCAGCGTTCCCGGGACAGGGAGCTCTGGGGCCAACGTCCTGACTTTC.

This clonotype was recorded a few times. This sequence joins TRBV19 and TRBJ1-3; D call uncertain. This CDR3 comprises 17 residues. Germline V gives CDR1 LNHDA, CDR2 SQIVND (reference sequence). Trimming cost V 7 bases and J 0 bases, with 19 bases left between them. CDR3 nucleotide sequence: TGTGCCAGTATTGGGTTTGGAGGTAGATCCTCTGGAAACACCATATATTTT. This sequence encodes CASIGFGGRSSGNTIYF.

The table lists this clonotype with many counts. V usage is TRBV7-2 and J usage is TRBJ2-5; no reliable D call. The germline gives CDR1 SGHTA, CDR2 FQGNSA. CDR3 length: 13 residues. Trimming removed 3 bases from V and 1 base from J, with 6 bases in between. Here the CDR3 reads CASSFTFQETQYF. DNA of the CDR3: TGTGCCAGCAGCTTCACCTTCCAAGAGACCCAGTACTTC.

On this clonotype itself: A much larger clone lies a single base off, so this may be a read error. The chain uses TRBV19 and TRBJ2-2; no clear D. Germline V gives CDR1 LNHDA, CDR2 SQIVND (reference sequence). The CDR3 totals 14 residues. Trimming shortened V by 6 bases and J by 0 bases, and 8 bases separated the two germline ends. The CDR3 spells CASSVFANTGELFF. DNA of the CDR3: TGTGCCAGTAGCGTCTTCGCGAACACCGGGGAGCTGTTTTTT.

V is TRBV4-3 and J is TRBJ1-2; TRBD1 agrees at 10 bases. V lost 1 base, J lost 8 bases, and 7 bases stayed unmatched. The CDR3 totals 15 residues. Germline V gene lookup returns CDR1 LGHNA and CDR2 YSLEER. CDR3 in DNA: TGCGCCAGCAGCCAAGTTGGGACAGGGGCTTACGGCTACACCTTC. Residues: CASSQVGTGAYGYTF.

This clonotype was seen many times. This chain links TRBV6-5 with TRBJ2-7, with 8 bases lining up with TRBD2. Germline-derived CDR1 and CDR2 are MNHEY and SVGAGI. The CDR3 sequence is 16 residues long. Germline trimming cut 0 bases from V and 2 bases from J; bases unmatched to any gene: 6. CDR3 nucleotides: TGTGCCAGCAGTTACTCGATCGGCGGGGGGACCTACGAGCAGTACTTC. Its translation: CASSYSIGGGTYEQYF.

A few counts support this clonotype. This chain's CDR3 is CASSLTTGLNYGYTF. For the CDR3, the DNA is TGCGCCAGCAGCCTTACCACGGGACTCAACTATGGCTACACCTTC. The chain has TRBV4-3 and TRBJ1-2; D is perhaps TRBD1 (5 bases). This CDR3 has 15 residues. Deletions cut 4 bases from V and 2 bases from J, with 14 bases between. Germline CDR1 and CDR2: LGHNA and YSLEER.